This TCR beta chain was recovered during a study of PD-1 blockade in classical Hodgkin lymphoma. This clone occurred a few times. Its antigen is still unknown. No patient escaped relapse after autologous stem cell transplantation, and brentuximab vedotin exposure varied. Best responses included complete response and partial response; otherwise, the best response was progressive disease. The study, taken as a whole, reports: Initiation of nivolumab under 1 year after ASCT led to exclusion of patients.

Germline values: CDR1 MNHEY, CDR2 SMNVEV (reference sequence). There are 16 residues in the CDR3. Trimming at V came to 3 bases and at J to 1 base, leaving 9 bases not matched to a gene. Assay: immunoSEQ multiplex PCR; the TCRdb copy retains only in-frame clones and omits some. This table has fewer than 3,000 clones, less than 75% appearing once. The input for sequencing was peripheral blood mononuclear cells (PBMCs), taken at baseline. J is TRBJ2-7 and V is TRBV27; TRBD2 matches at 7 bases. The sequence derives from a human donor with classical Hodgkin lymphoma. For the CDR3, the DNA is TGTGCCAGCAGTTTTATATCTGCTAGCGGATCCTACGAGCAGTACTTC. Residues: CASSFISASGSYEQYF.